These 25 T cell receptor beta chains came from one sample sequenced in a study of blood T cell repertoires in COVID-19. Here immunoSEQ multiplex PCR was the method, and the copy in TCRdb shows in-frame clones only, minus some. Of just under 350,000 clones listed, roughly 86% are singletons. The sequencing sample was made of peripheral blood. Receptors were obtained from a woman aged 70-85 years with COVID-19, enrolled during active disease.

The gene calls are TRBV6-2 or TRBV6-3 and TRBJ2-7; tentative D call: TRBD2 (6 bases). Per germline, CDR1 MNHEY and CDR2 SVGEGT. This CDR3 contains 16 residues. The V gene lost 5 bases and the J gene lost 2 bases, with 19 bases spanning the gap. The CDR3 coding sequence is TGTGCCAGCAGTCCATTTGGAGGAGGGTCCACCTACGAGCAGTACTTC. Its protein product is CASSPFGGGSTYEQYF.

There are a few counts of this clone. This chain uses TRBV9 with TRBJ1-4, with D possibly being TRBD1 (6 bases). The V gene's germline CDR1 is SGDLS and CDR2 YYNGEE. The V and J ends lost 0 bases and 5 bases respectively, with 11 bases between them. The CDR3 sequence is 15 residues long. The chain's CDR3 is CASSVGGQFNEKLFF. The CDR3 DNA is TGTGCCAGCAGCGTAGGGGGGCAGTTCAATGAAAAACTGTTTTTT.

This clone appeared many times. The chain combines TRBV7-2 with TRBJ2-7; 8 bases agree with TRBD2. The V segment lost 1 base and the J segment 2 bases; nucleotides outside the gene matches: 4. The CDR3 extends over 15 amino acids. Germline CDR1 SGHTA, CDR2 FQGNSA. In DNA, the CDR3 is TGTGCCAGCAGCTTAGTTGCGGGGGGTCCCTACGAGCAGTACTTC. It encodes CASSLVAGGPYEQYF.

This chain links TRBV7-2 with TRBJ2-1, with TRBD2 identical over 9 bases. V lost 4 bases, J lost 6 bases, and 19 bases stayed unmatched. This CDR3 contains 19 residues. Germline V lookup: CDR1 SGHTA, CDR2 FQGNSA. This CDR3 reads CASSYQRASGVKLRNEQFF. The CDR3 nucleotides read TGTGCCAGCAGCTATCAGAGGGCTAGCGGGGTAAAGTTGCGCAATGAGCAGTTCTTC.

V and J are TRBV5-1 and TRBJ1-4; the D gene is possibly TRBD1 (5 bases). Germline V gives CDR1 SGHRS, CDR2 YFSETQ. Trimming shortened V by 0 bases and J by 5 bases, and 14 bases separated the two germline ends. The CDR3 sequence is 16 residues long. The CDR3 DNA reads TGCGCCAGCAGCTTGGCCCGGCCAGGGATAAATGAAAAACTGTTTTTT. As protein: CASSLARPGINEKLFF.

The V gene is TRBV5-1, the J gene TRBJ2-2; D unresolved. CDR3 size: 12 residues. V dropped 1 base and J dropped 6 bases, with 4 bases sitting between them. CDR1 is SGHRS and CDR2 is YFSETQ in the germline V gene. DNA for the CDR3: TGCGCCAGCAGCTTGTCCGCCGGGGAGCTGTTTTTT. Protein sequence: CASSLSAGELFF.

The CDR3 here is CASSLTSGGRGDTQYF. The CDR3 nucleotides read TGTGCCAGCAGCCTCACTAGCGGGGGCCGTGGAGATACGCAGTATTTT. The genes are TRBV7-9 and TRBJ2-3; the match to TRBD2 covers 11 bases. Germline V gene data show CDR1 as SEHNR and CDR2 as FQNEAQ (reference sequence). V lost 5 bases, J lost 5 bases, and 9 bases stayed unmatched. This CDR3 has 16 residues.

V is TRBV18 and J is TRBJ2-7, with 10 positions matching TRBD1. J gave up 3 bases and V 5 bases, and 7 bases lay outside the gene matches. The CDR3 runs to 15 residues. The germline gives CDR1 KGHSH, CDR2 LQKENI. CDR3 residues: CASSMGQGPYYEQYF. The CDR3 region has the DNA TGTGCCAGCTCAATGGGACAGGGGCCTTACTACGAGCAGTACTTC.

The chain is built from TRBV5-1 and TRBJ2-1; possibly TRBD1 for D (5 bases). This CDR3 spans 16 amino acids. Trimming left V 4 bases short and J 10 bases short, with 24 bases between. The germline V gene encodes CDR1 SGHRS and CDR2 YFSETQ. For the CDR3, the DNA is TGCGCCAGCAGCCCAATGGGCACCGGGCCGGCAGGGGAGCAGTTCTTC. It translates to CASSPMGTGPAGEQFF. Based on the CDR3 plus reference TRBV5-1 and TRBJ2-1, the full variable domain is KAGVTQTPRYLIKTRGQQVTLSCSPISGHRSVSWYQQTPGQGLQFLFEYFSETQRNKGNFPGRFSGRQFSNSRSEMNVSTLELGDSALYLCASSPMGTGPAGEQFFGPGTRLTVL.

The chain carries TRBV29-1 and TRBJ1-2, with 10 nucleotides matching TRBD1. Per the germline V gene, CDR1 is SQVTM and CDR2 is ANQGSEA. This CDR3 comprises 15 residues. V was pared by 0 bases and J by 6 bases, with 7 bases of the junction left unmatched. CDR3 DNA: TGCAGCGTTGAAGATCAGGACAGGGGGTCTGATGGCTACACCTTC. Its translation: CSVEDQDRGSDGYTF.

The chain is built from TRBV2 and TRBJ1-1; 8 bases are shared with TRBD1. Germline V gene lookup returns CDR1 SNHLY and CDR2 FYNNEI. V dropped 6 bases and J dropped 1; count of bases not matched to a gene: 4. This CDR3 contains 14 residues. The CDR3 here is CASRPGGGNTEAFF. The CDR3 region has the DNA TGTGCCAGCAGGCCAGGGGGCGGGAACACTGAAGCTTTCTTT.

V is TRBV6-5 and J is TRBJ2-1; 10 positions agree with TRBD2. Losses at the gene ends were 7 bases for V and 4 bases for J; bases not matched to a gene: 7. This CDR3 has 15 amino acids. Germline V gene data show CDR1 as MNHEY and CDR2 as SVGAGI. In DNA, the CDR3 is TGTGCCAGCACCCTAAGCGGGGGGGATTACAATGAGCAGTTCTTC. It specifies CASTLSGGDYNEQFF.

This sequence joins TRBV28 and TRBJ2-5; D is uncertain. V lost 2 bases and J lost 0, with 13 bases in between. CDR1 and CDR2 (germline): MDHEN, SYDVKM. The CDR3 has 16 residues. The CDR3 bases are TGTGCCAGCAGTTTAGGGTCAGGTCTGTACCAAGAGACCCAGTACTTC. It encodes CASSLGSGLYQETQYF.

Only one count was recorded for this clone. DNA of the CDR3: TGTGCCAGCAGCCGCGGACAGGGGGCGGGCACCTTC. It is translated as CASSRGQGAGTF. The chain employs TRBV28 and TRBJ1-2, with 11 bases identical to TRBD1. Germline CDR1 and CDR2: MDHEN and SYDVKM. Trimming cost V 6 bases and J 13 bases; bases outside gene matches: 7. The CDR3 runs to 12 residues.

V gene TRBV7-3 combines with J gene TRBJ2-5, with TRBD1 matching 10 bases. Germline trimming cut 4 bases from V and 0 bases from J; bases unmatched to any gene: 2. The CDR3 loop spans 15 amino acids. The germline CDR1 and CDR2 sequences are SGHTA and FQGTGA. CDR3 protein: CASSSGQGDQETQYF. CDR3 nucleotide sequence: TGTGCCAGCAGCTCCGGACAGGGGGACCAAGAGACCCAGTACTTC.

The CDR3 DNA reads as TGTGCCAGTAGTTCGAGTGTTAATTCACCCCTCCACTTT. Amino acids: CASSSSVNSPLHF. V usage is TRBV19 and J usage is TRBJ1-6; no firm D call. CDR3 length: 13 amino acids. Germline V gives CDR1 LNHDA, CDR2 SQIVND (reference sequence). With 5 bases removed from V and 6 bases from J, the gap between germline ends came to 8 bases.

The genes are TRBV4-1 and TRBJ2-5; D may be TRBD2 (6 bases). The germline V and J ends were trimmed by 1 base and 3 bases, with 18 bases remaining between them. The germline gives CDR1 MGHRA, CDR2 YSYEKL. The CDR3 is 17 residues long. The CDR3 DNA reads as TGCGCCAGCAGCCAAGGCCTGGGGGGTTTGGGAGAAGAGACCCAGTACTTC. This codes for CASSQGLGGLGEETQYF.

J is TRBJ2-1 and V is TRBV5-6; 9 nucleotides line up with TRBD2. Germline-derived CDR1 and CDR2 are SGHDT and YYEEEE. CDR3 length: 14 amino acids. V shed 3 bases, J shed 12 bases, and the junction held 10 bases outside the gene matches. CDR3 nucleotides: TGTGCCAGCAGCTCACGCGGGGGGGCGGTTGGGCAGTTCTTC. It encodes CASSSRGGAVGQFF. Drawing the rest from reference TRBV5-6 and TRBJ2-1, the complete variable domain is DAGVTQSPTHLIKTRGQQVTLRCSPKSGHDTVSWYQQALGQGPQFIFQYYEEEERQRGNFPDRFSGHQFPNYSSELNVNALLLGDSALYLCASSSRGGAVGQFFGPGTRLTVL.

CDR3 protein: CATSDTSASTDTQYF. In nucleotides, the CDR3 is TGTGCCACCAGTGATACTAGCGCTAGCACAGATACGCAGTATTTT. The chain is built from TRBV24-1 and TRBJ2-3, with 7 bases lining up with TRBD2. Germline CDR1 and CDR2: KGHDR and SFDVKD. V was clipped by 3 bases and J by 0 bases; unmatched bases: 2. The CDR3 loop spans 15 amino acids.

The chain joins TRBV7-8 to TRBJ1-1; D gene unclear. The germline V and J ends were trimmed by 3 bases and 1 base, with 6 bases remaining between them. This CDR3 contains 13 residues. Per the germline V gene, CDR1 is SGHVS and CDR2 is FQNEAQ. Here the CDR3 DNA reads TGTGCCAGCAGCTTCAGTTCGAACACTGAAGCTTTCTTT. This codes for CASSFSSNTEAFF.

This chain uses TRBV19 with TRBJ1-2, with 12 bases aligning to TRBD1. The CDR3 runs to 15 residues. Germline V lookup: CDR1 LNHDA, CDR2 SQIVND (reference sequence). Trimming removed 4 bases from V and 8 bases from J; junction bases left unmatched: 8. CDR3 in amino acids: CASSTTGTGGIGYTF. DNA for the CDR3: TGTGCCAGTAGTACGACCGGGACAGGGGGCATCGGCTACACCTTC.

This chain connects TRBV9 to TRBJ2-7; 7 bases align to TRBD2. V gave up 4 bases and J gave up 4 bases; unmatched junction bases: 5. The CDR3 is made up of 13 amino acids. CDR1 is SGDLS, CDR2 YYNGEE, per germline. This CDR3 reads CASSPSGVYEQYF. DNA of the CDR3: TGTGCCAGCAGCCCCAGCGGGGTGTACGAGCAGTACTTC.

This chain joins TRBV27 and TRBJ1-1; unclear D gene. The CDR3 is 13 residues long. V was cut by 3 bases and J by 1 base, with 6 bases left in between. Per germline, CDR1 MNHEY and CDR2 SMNVEV (reference sequence). In nucleotides, the CDR3 is TGTGCCAGCAGTTTCAAGCGGAACACTGAAGCTTTCTTT. Its protein product is CASSFKRNTEAFF.

V and J are TRBV4-3 and TRBJ1-4, with 8 nucleotides matching TRBD1. Germline loops: CDR1 LGHNA, CDR2 YSLEER. V dropped 0 bases and J dropped 7; count of bases not matched to a gene: 4. CDR3 length equals 15 residues. This CDR3 reads CASSQDRTGLEKLFF. As DNA, the CDR3 is TGCGCCAGCAGCCAAGATCGGACAGGGCTTGAAAAACTGTTTTTT.

This clone was recorded only once. The V call is TRBV9, the J call TRBJ2-5; maybe TRBD2 (5 bases). Trimming took 1 base from V and 0 from J, leaving 7 bases between them. The CDR3 covers 14 residues. Germline V gene sequence: CDR1 SGDLS, CDR2 YYNGEE. The CDR3 sequence: CASSVRGNQETQYF. DNA of the CDR3: TGTGCCAGCAGCGTAAGAGGGAACCAAGAGACCCAGTACTTC.